This TCR beta chain emerged from a study of T-cell memory formation after mild COVID-19. Turning to the study itself: Clusters were largely donor specific. Study-wide results and limits: Most CD4+ clones that shrank were in CM and EM, while CD8+ ones turned up in EMRA. Contracting clones from day 15 to 85 had balanced CD4/CD8; later expanders favoured CD4+. Some SARS-CoV-2-responding clones were already detected in memory before infection.

V was shortened by 6 bases and J by 2 bases, with 18 bases between the two germline ends. Germline assignment: CDR1 DFQATT and CDR2 SNEGSKA (reference sequence). The CDR3 covers 15 residues. As regards this clonotype: Antigen: not known.

TCRdb analysed the 5' RACE reads with MiXCR anew, one entry per CDR3 protein. Of 470,000 or so distinct CDR3 sequences in the sample, 20% were seen once. This chain links TRBV20-1 with TRBJ2-3, with D possibly TRBD2 on 7 matching bases. The receptor's source is an adult woman who had mild COVID-19 (a few samples of this study predate the infection). Cell type and time point are not known. Sequences were obtained from PBMCs or a T cell subset sorted from them (not recorded which). CDR3 nucleotide sequence: TGCAGTGCCCGTGCGGTGGGGGGGCTCACAGATACGCAGTATTTT. Its protein is CSARAVGGLTDTQYF.